The 18 T cell receptor beta chains in this list originate from one sample, sequenced in a study of T cells in localized non-small cell lung cancer. The data were produced by immunoSEQ multiplex PCR, yet TCRdb's version contains in-frame clones alone and is incomplete. The table includes 15,000 or so clones, around 83% detected once. This specimen was peripheral blood, taken before any cancer treatment. These receptors were taken from a male donor aged 60 or over with stage III lung adenocarcinoma.

This clone was counted a single time. The V gene is TRBV7-9, the J gene TRBJ2-3; the match to TRBD1 covers 8 bases. The CDR3 runs to 14 residues. J gave up 5 bases and V 4 bases, and 5 bases lay outside the gene matches. Germline V gene lookup returns CDR1 SEHNR and CDR2 FQNEAQ (reference sequence). DNA for the CDR3: TGTGCCAGCAGCTCTGGACAGGGCGGAGATACGCAGTATTTT. It encodes CASSSGQGGDTQYF.

This clone has more than one count but fewer than ten. The rearrangement joins TRBV2 to TRBJ2-7; D is unclear. This CDR3 is built from 15 residues. The V gene's germline CDR1 is SNHLY and CDR2 FYNNEI. With 4 bases removed from V and 3 bases from J, the gap between germline ends came to 16 bases. CDR3 nucleotides: TGTGCCAGCAGTGTCGGCAGGACCTCCTTCTACGAGCAGTACTTC. Translation gives CASSVGRTSFYEQYF.

This chain joins TRBV5-5 and TRBJ1-2; D remains ambiguous. Trimming pared 5 bases from V and 3 bases from J, leaving 11 bases between. Germline lookup yields CDR1 SGHKS and CDR2 YYEKEE (reference sequence). The CDR3 spans 13 residues. The CDR3 here is CASSKDGHYGYTF. The CDR3 nucleotides are TGTGCCAGCAGTAAAGACGGACACTATGGCTACACCTTC.

The chain combines TRBV19 with TRBJ2-5; possible D gene TRBD2, 6 bases. Trimming left V 8 bases short and J 2 bases short, with 12 bases between. The CDR3 sequence is 13 residues long. Germline V CDR1 and CDR2: LNHDA, SQIVND (reference sequence). The CDR3 sequence is CASAPRDQETQYF. The CDR3, as DNA: TGTGCCAGTGCTCCGCGGGATCAAGAGACCCAGTACTTC.

V usage is TRBV6-6 and J usage is TRBJ1-2, with 8 bases identical to TRBD1. Germline CDR1 reads MNHNY; CDR2 reads SVGAGI (reference sequence). V gave up 2 bases and J gave up 4 bases; unmatched junction bases: 6. The CDR3 is made up of 15 amino acids. Here the CDR3 reads CASSYGGQVPYGYTF. For the CDR3, the DNA is TGTGCCAGCAGTTACGGGGGACAGGTCCCCTATGGCTACACCTTC.

This clone was found once. The J gene is TRBJ1-1, the V gene TRBV19, with a possible D match to TRBD1 (5 bases). The CDR3 contains 13 residues. V shed 3 bases and J shed 3 bases, with 8 bases lying between them. Germline CDR1 is LNHDA and CDR2 is SQIVND (reference sequence). DNA of the CDR3: TGTGCCAGTAGTATCAAAGGGGACACTGAAGCTTTCTTT. Residues: CASSIKGDTEAFF.

This chain connects TRBV7-9 to TRBJ2-7; 7 bases align to TRBD1. Germline V gene lookup returns CDR1 SEHNR and CDR2 FQNEAQ (reference sequence). Losses at the gene ends were 8 bases for V and 1 base for J; bases not matched to a gene: 5. The CDR3 loop spans 13 amino acids. CDR3 region: CASGSGQSYEQYF. The DNA of the CDR3 is TGTGCCAGCGGGTCGGGACAGTCCTACGAGCAGTACTTC.

The J gene is TRBJ1-6, the V gene TRBV14, with TRBD1 as a possible D gene (6 bases). The germline V gene encodes CDR1 SGHDN and CDR2 FVKESK. V lost 1 base, J lost 6 bases, and 13 bases lay in between. The CDR3 is 16 residues long. The CDR3 region has the DNA TGTGCCAGCAGCCAAGGCTTAAGGGGGAGTAATTCACCCCTCCACTTT. It yields the protein CASSQGLRGSNSPLHF. Full variable domain (remainder filled in from reference TRBV14 and TRBJ1-6): EAGVTQFPSHSVIEKGQTVTLRCDPISGHDNLYWYRRVMGKEIKFLLHFVKESKQDESGMPNNRFLAERTGGTYSTLKVQPAELEDSGVYFCASSQGLRGSNSPLHFGNGTRLTVT.

J is TRBJ1-1 and V is TRBV7-9; D is undetermined. Germline V lookup: CDR1 SEHNR, CDR2 FQNEAQ (reference sequence). The CDR3 runs to 13 residues. V shed 2 bases and J shed 3 bases, with 7 bases lying between them. The CDR3 sequence: CASSLTADTEAFF. In DNA, the CDR3 is TGTGCCAGCAGCTTAACTGCGGACACTGAAGCTTTCTTT.

This chain connects TRBV2 to TRBJ2-5; D remains ambiguous. Trimming left V 3 bases short and J 3 bases short, with 5 bases between. Germline loops: CDR1 SNHLY, CDR2 FYNNEI. The CDR3 length is 12 residues. This CDR3 is CASSEAKETQYF. Here the CDR3 DNA reads TGTGCCAGCAGTGAGGCAAAAGAGACCCAGTACTTC.

The chain combines TRBV2 with TRBJ2-2; 8 bases agree with TRBD1. The J segment lost 2 bases and the V segment lost 6 bases, leaving 5 bases of the junction unmatched. The germline V gene encodes CDR1 SNHLY and CDR2 FYNNEI. This CDR3 has 15 residues. CDR3 DNA sequence: TGTGCCAGCAGGATGGGACAGGAAAACACCGGGGAGCTGTTTTTT. It is translated as CASRMGQENTGELFF.

This chain uses TRBV7-9 with TRBJ1-1, with D tentatively TRBD1 (5 bases). This CDR3 has 14 residues. The germline V gene encodes CDR1 SEHNR and CDR2 FQNEAQ (reference sequence). The V end lost 5 bases, the J end lost 5 bases, and 15 bases lay between the germline ends. The chain's CDR3 is CASSGGVGGTEAFF. The CDR3 nucleotides are TGTGCCAGCAGCGGAGGGGTGGGAGGTACTGAAGCTTTCTTT. Full variable domain (outside the CDR3, taken from reference TRBV7-9 and TRBJ1-1): DTGVSQNPRHKITKRGQNVTFRCDPISEHNRLYWYRQTLGQGPEFLTYFQNEAQLEKSRLLSDRFSAERPKGSFSTLEIQRTEQGDSAMYLCASSGGVGGTEAFFGQGTRLTVV.

The chain is built from TRBV16 and TRBJ1-2; maybe TRBD1 (6 bases). From germline, CDR1 is KGHSY and CDR2 FQNENV. Trimming cost V 0 bases and J 3 bases, with 17 bases left between them. The CDR3 sequence is 17 residues long. CDR3 sequence (DNA): TGTGCCAGCAGCCAATCGAGAGTAGGCAGGGGCGACTATGGCTACACCTTC. It specifies CASSQSRVGRGDYGYTF.

The CDR3 nucleotides read TGTGCCAGCAGTTTTGGGACTCCAACCCCGAACACTGAAGCTTTCTTT. It yields the protein CASSFGTPTPNTEAFF. The chain carries TRBV27 and TRBJ1-1; D is possibly TRBD1 (5 bases). CDR3 size: 16 residues. Trimming pared 3 bases from V and 1 base from J, leaving 15 bases between. CDR1 and CDR2 (germline): MNHEY, SMNVEV (reference sequence).

The chain has TRBV6-1 and TRBJ1-1; TRBD1 agrees at 8 bases. V gave up 3 bases and J gave up 0 bases; unmatched junction bases: 6. Germline CDR1 is MNHNS and CDR2 is SASEGT. The CDR3 sequence is 16 residues long. The CDR3 DNA sequence: TGTGCCAGCAGTGACGGAATGGGACAGGTGAACACTGAAGCTTTCTTT. Amino acid sequence: CASSDGMGQVNTEAFF.

The V call is TRBV6-1, the J call TRBJ1-1; the D is unclear. Germline V gene sequence: CDR1 MNHNS, CDR2 SASEGT. V gave up 2 bases and J gave up 0 bases, with 7 bases separating them. The CDR3 length is 14 residues. CDR3 in amino acids: CASSELLVNTEAFF. The CDR3 coding sequence is TGTGCCAGCAGTGAACTGCTCGTGAACACTGAAGCTTTCTTT.

The gene calls are TRBV15 and TRBJ2-2; 7 positions agree with TRBD2. Looked up from germline, CDR1 is LNHNV and CDR2 is YYDKDF (reference sequence). V was pared by 1 base and J by 7 bases, with 3 bases of the junction left unmatched. This CDR3 has 14 amino acids. CDR3: CATSRGGGFGELFF. For the CDR3, the DNA is TGTGCCACCAGCAGAGGCGGGGGATTCGGGGAGCTGTTTTTT.

The rearrangement joins TRBV15 to TRBJ1-2; D uncertain. Trimming took 3 bases from V and 4 from J, leaving 15 bases between them. There are 15 residues in the CDR3. Germline V gives CDR1 LNHNV, CDR2 YYDKDF (reference sequence). This chain's CDR3 is CATSSRTPLLYGYTF. The CDR3, as DNA: TGTGCCACCAGCAGCCGCACCCCACTGCTCTATGGCTACACCTTC.